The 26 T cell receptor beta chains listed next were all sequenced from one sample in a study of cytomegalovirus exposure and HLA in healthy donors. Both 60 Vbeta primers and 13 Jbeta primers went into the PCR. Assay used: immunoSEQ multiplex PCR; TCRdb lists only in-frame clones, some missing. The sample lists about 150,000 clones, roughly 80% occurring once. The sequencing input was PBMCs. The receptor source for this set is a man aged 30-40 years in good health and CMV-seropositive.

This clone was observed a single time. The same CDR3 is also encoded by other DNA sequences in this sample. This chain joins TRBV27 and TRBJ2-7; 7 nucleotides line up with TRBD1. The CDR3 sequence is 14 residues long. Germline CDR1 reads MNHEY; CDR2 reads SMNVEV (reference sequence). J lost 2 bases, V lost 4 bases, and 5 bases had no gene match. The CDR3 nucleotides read TGTGCCAGCAGTTCGCAGGGGGTGACCTACGAGCAGTACTTC. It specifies CASSSQGVTYEQYF.

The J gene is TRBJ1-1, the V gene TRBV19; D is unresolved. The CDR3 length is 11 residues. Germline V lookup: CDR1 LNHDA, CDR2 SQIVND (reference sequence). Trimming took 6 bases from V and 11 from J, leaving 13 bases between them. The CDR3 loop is CASRSDPVAFF. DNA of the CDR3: TGTGCCAGTAGGTCCGATCCAGTCGCTTTCTTT.

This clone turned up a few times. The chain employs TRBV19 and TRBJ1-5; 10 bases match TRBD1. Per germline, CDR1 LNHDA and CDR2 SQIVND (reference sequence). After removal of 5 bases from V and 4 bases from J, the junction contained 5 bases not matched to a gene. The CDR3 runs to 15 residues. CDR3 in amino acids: CASSPLGQGNQPQHF. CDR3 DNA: TGTGCCAGTAGTCCCCTGGGACAGGGGAATCAGCCCCAGCATTTT.

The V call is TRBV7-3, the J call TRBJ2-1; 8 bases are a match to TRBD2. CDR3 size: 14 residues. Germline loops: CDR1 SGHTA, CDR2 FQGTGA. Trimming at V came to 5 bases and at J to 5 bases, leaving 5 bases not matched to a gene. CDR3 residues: CASSLGGANNEQFF. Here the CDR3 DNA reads TGTGCCAGCAGCCTCGGGGGGGCGAACAATGAGCAGTTCTTC.

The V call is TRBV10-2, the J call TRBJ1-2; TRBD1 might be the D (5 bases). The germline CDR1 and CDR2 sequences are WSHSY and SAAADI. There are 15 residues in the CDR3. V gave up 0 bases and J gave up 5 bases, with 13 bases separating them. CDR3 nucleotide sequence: TGCGCCAGCAGTGAGTCGGTCAGGGATGGGTATGGCTACACCTTC. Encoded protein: CASSESVRDGYGYTF.

The CDR3 reads CASSVNPVNTEAFF. In nucleotides, the CDR3 is TGTGCCAGCAGCGTAAATCCGGTGAACACTGAAGCTTTCTTT. This chain joins TRBV6-5 and TRBJ1-1; D not resolved. The CDR3 extends over 14 amino acids. CDR1 is MNHEY and CDR2 is SVGAGI in the germline V gene. V lost 6 bases, J lost 0 bases, and 11 bases lay in between.

CDR3 sequence: CASRGTNYNEQFF. The CDR3 region has the DNA TGTGCCAGCAGAGGGACTAACTACAATGAGCAGTTCTTC. V usage is TRBV6-5 and J usage is TRBJ2-1; the match to TRBD2 covers 7 bases. The CDR3 consists of 13 residues. After removal of 6 bases from V and 3 bases from J, the junction contained 2 bases not matched to a gene. Looked up from germline, CDR1 is MNHEY and CDR2 is SVGAGI.

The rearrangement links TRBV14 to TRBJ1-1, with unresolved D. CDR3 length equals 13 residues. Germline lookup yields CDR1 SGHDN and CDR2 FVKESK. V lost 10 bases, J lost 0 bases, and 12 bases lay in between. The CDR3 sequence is CATTRSMNTEAFF. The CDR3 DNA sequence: TGTGCCACAACGAGGTCCATGAACACTGAAGCTTTCTTT. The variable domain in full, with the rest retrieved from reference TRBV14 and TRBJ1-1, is EAGVTQFPSHSVIEKGQTVTLRCDPISGHDNLYWYRRVMGKEIKFLLHFVKESKQDESGMPNNRFLAERTGGTYSTLKVQPAELEDSGVYFCATTRSMNTEAFFGQGTRLTVV.

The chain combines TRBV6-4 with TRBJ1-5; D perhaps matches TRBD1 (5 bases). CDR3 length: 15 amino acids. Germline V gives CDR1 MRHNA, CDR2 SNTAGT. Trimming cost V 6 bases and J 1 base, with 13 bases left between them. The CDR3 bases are TGTGCCAGCAGCCTCGATAGGGGAAGCAATCAGCCCCAGCATTTT. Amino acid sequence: CASSLDRGSNQPQHF.

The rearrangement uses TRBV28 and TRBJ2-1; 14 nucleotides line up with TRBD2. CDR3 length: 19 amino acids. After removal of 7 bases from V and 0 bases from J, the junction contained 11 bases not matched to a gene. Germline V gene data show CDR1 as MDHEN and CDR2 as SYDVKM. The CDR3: CASTSGLAGGLSSYNEQFF. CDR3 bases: TGTGCCAGCACCTCCGGACTAGCGGGAGGCCTAAGCTCCTACAATGAGCAGTTCTTC.

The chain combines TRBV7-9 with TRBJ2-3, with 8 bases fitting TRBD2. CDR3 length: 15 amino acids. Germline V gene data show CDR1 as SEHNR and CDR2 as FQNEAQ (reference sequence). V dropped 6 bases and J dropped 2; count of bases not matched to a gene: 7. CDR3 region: CASRNLAGDTDTQYF. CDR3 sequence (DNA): TGTGCCAGCAGAAATCTAGCGGGCGACACAGATACGCAGTATTTT.

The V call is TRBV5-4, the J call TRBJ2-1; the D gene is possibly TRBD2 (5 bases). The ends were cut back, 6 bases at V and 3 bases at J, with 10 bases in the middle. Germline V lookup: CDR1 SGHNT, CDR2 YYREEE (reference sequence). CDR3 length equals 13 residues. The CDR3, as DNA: TGTGCCAGCACCGAAGGAGGCTACAATGAGCAGTTCTTC. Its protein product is CASTEGGYNEQFF.

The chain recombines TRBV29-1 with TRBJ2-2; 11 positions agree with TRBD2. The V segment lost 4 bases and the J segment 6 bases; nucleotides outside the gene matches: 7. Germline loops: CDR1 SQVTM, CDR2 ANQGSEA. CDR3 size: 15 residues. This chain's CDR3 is CSVGGSGRGAGELFF. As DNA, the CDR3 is TGCAGCGTTGGGGGTAGCGGGAGGGGTGCCGGGGAGCTGTTTTTT.

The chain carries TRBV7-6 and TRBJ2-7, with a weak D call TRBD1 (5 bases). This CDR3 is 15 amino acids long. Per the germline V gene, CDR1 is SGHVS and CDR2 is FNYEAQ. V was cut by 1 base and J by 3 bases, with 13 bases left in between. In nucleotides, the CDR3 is TGTGCCAGCAGCTTAGTTCAGGGAATAGTCTACGAGCAGTACTTC. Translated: CASSLVQGIVYEQYF.

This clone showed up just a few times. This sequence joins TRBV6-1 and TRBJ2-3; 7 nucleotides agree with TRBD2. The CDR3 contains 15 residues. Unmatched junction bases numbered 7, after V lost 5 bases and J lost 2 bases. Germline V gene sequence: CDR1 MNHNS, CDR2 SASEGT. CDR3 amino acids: CASSPLGGNTDTQYF. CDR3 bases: TGTGCCAGCAGTCCTCTGGGAGGGAACACAGATACGCAGTATTTT.

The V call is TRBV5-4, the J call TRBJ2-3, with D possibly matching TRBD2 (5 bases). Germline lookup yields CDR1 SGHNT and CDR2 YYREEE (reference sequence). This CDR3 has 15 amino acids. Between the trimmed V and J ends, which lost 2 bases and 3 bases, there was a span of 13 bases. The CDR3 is CASSFQDFRTDTQYF. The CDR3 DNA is TGTGCCAGCAGCTTTCAGGACTTTCGGACAGATACGCAGTATTTT.

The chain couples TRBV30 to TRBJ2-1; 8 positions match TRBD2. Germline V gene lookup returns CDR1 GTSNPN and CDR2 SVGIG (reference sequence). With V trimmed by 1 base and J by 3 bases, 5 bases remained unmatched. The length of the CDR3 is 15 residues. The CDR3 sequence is CAWSAGGEVYNEQFF. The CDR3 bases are TGTGCCTGGAGTGCGGGAGGGGAGGTCTACAATGAGCAGTTCTTC. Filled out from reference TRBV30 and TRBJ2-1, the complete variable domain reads SQTIHQWPATLVQPVGSPLSLECTVEGTSNPNLYWYRQAAGRGLQLLFYSVGIGQISSEVPQNLSASRPQDRQFILSSKKLLLSDSGFYLCAWSAGGEVYNEQFFGPGTRLTVL.

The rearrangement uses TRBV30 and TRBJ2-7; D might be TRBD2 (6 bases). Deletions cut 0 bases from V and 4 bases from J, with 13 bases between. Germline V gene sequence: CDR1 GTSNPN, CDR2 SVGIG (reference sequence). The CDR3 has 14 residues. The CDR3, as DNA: TGTGCCTGGAGTGTACTCGGGGGAGTGTACGAGCAGTACTTC. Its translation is CAWSVLGGVYEQYF.

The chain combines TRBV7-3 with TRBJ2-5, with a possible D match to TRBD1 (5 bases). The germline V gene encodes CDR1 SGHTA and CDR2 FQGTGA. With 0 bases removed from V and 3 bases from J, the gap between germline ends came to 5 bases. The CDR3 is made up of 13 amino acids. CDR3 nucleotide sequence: TGTGCCAGCAGCTTAACAGGGGAAGAGACCCAGTACTTC. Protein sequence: CASSLTGEETQYF.

CDR3 DNA sequence: TGTGCCAGCAGCTTAGGCGCAAATCAGCCCCAGCATTTT. It translates to CASSLGANQPQHF. V and J are TRBV11-2 and TRBJ1-5, with D unresolved. CDR1 and CDR2 from the germline V gene are SGHAT and FQNNGV. Trimming took 1 base from V and 4 from J, leaving 5 bases between them. The CDR3 is 13 residues long. Together with reference TRBV11-2 and TRBJ1-5, the CDR3 gives the full variable domain: EAGVAQSPRYKIIEKRQSVAFWCNPISGHATLYWYQQILGQGPKLLIQFQNNGVVDDSQLPKDRFSAERLKGVDSTLKIQPAKLEDSAVYLCASSLGANQPQHFGDGTRLSIL.

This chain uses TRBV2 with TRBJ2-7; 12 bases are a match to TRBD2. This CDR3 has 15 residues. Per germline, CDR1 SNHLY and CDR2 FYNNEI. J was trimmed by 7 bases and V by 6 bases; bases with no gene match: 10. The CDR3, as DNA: TGTGCCAGCAGAGAGCGACTAGCGGGAGCAGTGGAGCAGTACTTC. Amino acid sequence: CASRERLAGAVEQYF.

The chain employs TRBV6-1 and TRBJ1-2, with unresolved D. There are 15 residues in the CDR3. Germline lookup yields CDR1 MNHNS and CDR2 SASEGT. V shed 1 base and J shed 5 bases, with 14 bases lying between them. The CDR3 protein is CASSEVPQLSYGYTF. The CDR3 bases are TGTGCCAGCAGTGAAGTCCCCCAACTCTCGTATGGCTACACCTTC.

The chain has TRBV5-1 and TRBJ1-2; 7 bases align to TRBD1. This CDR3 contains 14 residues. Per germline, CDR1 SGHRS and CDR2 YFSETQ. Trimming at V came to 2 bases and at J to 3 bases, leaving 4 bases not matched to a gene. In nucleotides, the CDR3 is TGCGCCAGCAGCTTAAGCACAGGGGACTATGGCTACACCTTC. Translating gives CASSLSTGDYGYTF.

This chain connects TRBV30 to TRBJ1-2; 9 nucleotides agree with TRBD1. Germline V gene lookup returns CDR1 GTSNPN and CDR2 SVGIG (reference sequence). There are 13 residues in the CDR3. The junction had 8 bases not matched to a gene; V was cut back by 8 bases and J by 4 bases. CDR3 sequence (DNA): TGTGCCGCGCGGACAGGGGAGAGCTATGGCTACACCTTC. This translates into CAARTGESYGYTF.

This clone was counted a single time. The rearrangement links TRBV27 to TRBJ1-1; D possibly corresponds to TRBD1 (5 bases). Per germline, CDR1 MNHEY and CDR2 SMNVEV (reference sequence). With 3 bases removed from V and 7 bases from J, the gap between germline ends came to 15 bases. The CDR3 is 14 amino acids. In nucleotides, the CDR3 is TGTGCCAGCAGTTTGGGCGGGACGGCCCATGAAGCTTTCTTT. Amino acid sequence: CASSLGGTAHEAFF.

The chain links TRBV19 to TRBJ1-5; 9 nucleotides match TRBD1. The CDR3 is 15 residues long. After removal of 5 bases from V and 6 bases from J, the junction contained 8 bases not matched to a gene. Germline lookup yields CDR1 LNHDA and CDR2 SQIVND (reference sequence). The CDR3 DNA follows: TGTGCCAGTAGTCCGACAGGGGGAGGAGGTCAGCCCCAGCATTTT. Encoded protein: CASSPTGGGGQPQHF.